The TCR beta chain described here comes from a study of T cells in Graves' hyperthyroidism and ophthalmopathy. This clonotype was seen repeatedly, ten times or more. The CDR3 consists of 11 residues. The germline V gene has CDR1 SGHVS and CDR2 FQNEAQ. The V segment lost 5 bases and the J segment 9 bases; nucleotides outside the gene matches: 3. Amplification yielded TCR beta CDR3 regions, with RNA transcripts as the source. Using the HTBI primer set, a first-round RT-PCR was run on the TCR CDR3. TCRdb re-derived calls from the multiplex PCR reads in MiXCR, one entry per CDR3 protein. The sample includes about 640,000 distinct CDR3 sequences, roughly 14% of them seen just once.

The receptor was isolated from a woman between 50 and 59 years old with Graves' ophthalmopathy. The source material was blood. The chain combines TRBV7-8 with TRBJ2-5; 7 bases are shared with TRBD1. The chain's CDR3 is CASSRGRSQYF. The DNA of the CDR3 is TGTGCCAGCAGCAGGGGGCGATCCCAGTACTTC.